This TCR beta chain was recovered during a study of blood T cells in healthy people across ages. Primed by a sample-barcoded 5' primer and a J-beta primer mix, a second PCR proceeded for about 7 to 12 cycles. TCRdb redid the calling of the 5' RACE reads with MiXCR, one entry per CDR3 protein. The data contain over a million distinct CDR3 sequences, more than 35% of them singletons. Germline V gives CDR1 DFQATT, CDR2 SNEGSKA (reference sequence). Losses at the gene ends were 0 bases for V and 1 base for J; bases not matched to a gene: 9. The CDR3 consists of 17 residues. Caucasian individuals from Russia who were healthy and aged 6 to 90 acted as donors.

The TCR originated in a woman in her fifties or sixties in good health. The sequencing input was blood. The chain combines TRBV20-1 with TRBJ2-7, with TRBD2 matching 10 bases. The CDR3 sequence: CSARDSSPSGSSYEQYF. CDR3 in DNA: TGCAGTGCTAGAGATTCGAGTCCTAGCGGGAGTTCCTACGAGCAGTACTTC.